Below are 3 T cell receptor beta chains sequenced from a single sample in a study of blood T cells in healthy people across ages. A J-beta primer mix and a sample-barcoded 5' primer were used in a second PCR of about 7 to 12 cycles. TCRdb ran MiXCR on the 5' RACE reads and lists one entry per CDR3 protein. The profile covers roughly 570,000 distinct CDR3 sequences, with approximately 27% appearing a single time and roughly 18% taken by the ten largest. Specimen: blood. The receptors originated from a woman between 65 and 79 years old in good health.

The rearrangement uses TRBV28 and TRBJ1-4; TRBD1 matches 7 bases. Germline trimming cut 4 bases from V and 7 bases from J; bases unmatched to any gene: 6. The CDR3 length is 14 residues. Germline loops: CDR1 MDHEN, CDR2 SYDVKM. The CDR3 DNA is TGTGCCAGCAGTTCCAGGGGGTTTAGTGAAAAACTGTTTTTT. It yields the protein CASSSRGFSEKLFF. The full variable domain, rest sourced from reference TRBV28 and TRBJ1-4, is DVKVTQSSRYLVKRTGEKVFLECVQDMDHENMFWYRQDPGLGLRLIYFSYDVKMKEKGDIPEGYSVSREKKERFSLILESASTNQTSMYLCASSSRGFSEKLFFGSGTQLSVL.

The V call is TRBV27, the J call TRBJ1-1, with D unclear. Germline CDR1 is MNHEY and CDR2 is SMNVEV (reference sequence). CDR3 size: 14 residues. V was shortened by 6 bases and J by 3 bases, with 14 bases between the two germline ends. The CDR3 sequence is CASSRASGYTEAFF. DNA of the CDR3: TGTGCCAGCAGCCGTGCTTCGGGTTACACTGAAGCTTTCTTT.

This clonotype has a handful of counts. This chain joins TRBV20-1 and TRBJ1-2; D is possibly TRBD1 (6 bases). This CDR3 is 14 amino acids long. V gave up 5 bases and J gave up 1 base, with 14 bases separating them. Germline lookup yields CDR1 DFQATT and CDR2 SNEGSKA (reference sequence). CDR3 protein: CSASRQAINYGYTF. In DNA, the CDR3 is TGCAGTGCTTCACGACAGGCCATTAACTATGGCTACACCTTC.